What follows are 5 T cell receptor beta chains derived from one specimen sequenced in a study of identical twins. TCRdb re-derived calls from the 5' RACE reads in MiXCR, one entry per CDR3 protein. The sample includes about 450,000 distinct CDR3 sequences, approximately 17% of them seen just once. Material: naive T cells sorted from blood. The receptor set was obtained from a man aged 45 to 65 in good health.

The table lists this clonotype with many counts. The chain has TRBV29-1 and TRBJ2-3, with D perhaps being TRBD1 or TRBD2 (5 bases each). Germline V gives CDR1 SQVTM, CDR2 ANQGSEA. The V end lost 7 bases, the J end lost 2 bases, and 10 bases lay between the germline ends. The length of the CDR3 is 12 residues. CDR3 sequence (DNA): TGCAGCGCTGGGACGGACACAGATACGCAGTATTTT. Protein sequence: CSAGTDTDTQYF.

The chain couples TRBV5-1 to TRBJ2-7, with D possibly matching TRBD1 (6 bases). The germline V gene encodes CDR1 SGHRS and CDR2 YFSETQ. The CDR3 contains 16 residues. V lost 0 bases and J lost 3, with 16 bases in between. CDR3 region: CASSLAPARDNYEQYF. The CDR3 coding sequence is TGCGCCAGCAGCTTGGCCCCCGCCCGGGACAACTACGAGCAGTACTTC.

This clonotype was detected only a few times. The V and J genes are TRBV6-2 or TRBV6-3 and TRBJ1-5; 7 bases line up with TRBD1. This CDR3 region has 15 residues. Per germline, CDR1 MNHEY and CDR2 SVGEGT. With V trimmed by 4 bases and J by 9 bases, 12 bases remained unmatched. CDR3 nucleotide sequence: TGTGCCAGCAGTTTACAGGGGACGGACCTTGGGCCCCAGCATTTT. This sequence encodes CASSLQGTDLGPQHF.

The rearrangement uses TRBV20-1 and TRBJ2-7, with 11 bases fitting TRBD2. This CDR3 comprises 14 residues. V lost 3 bases, J lost 3 bases, and 4 bases stayed unmatched. CDR1 is DFQATT and CDR2 is SNEGSKA in the germline V gene (reference sequence). As DNA, the CDR3 is TGCAGTGCTAGTTCGGGACTAGCGGTCTACGAGCAGTACTTC. The encoded protein is CSASSGLAVYEQYF.

This clonotype was detected many times. The J gene is TRBJ1-6, the V gene TRBV10-3; D may be TRBD1 (5 bases). The V and J ends lost 6 bases and 7 bases respectively, with 16 bases between them. This CDR3 comprises 15 residues. CDR1 is ENHRY and CDR2 is SYGVKD in the germline V gene. The CDR3 reads CAISPVGTENSPLHF. In DNA, the CDR3 is TGTGCCATCAGCCCTGTAGGGACGGAGAATTCACCCCTCCACTTT.